A selection of T cell receptor beta chains follows, all from one sample in a study of response to subunit inactivated influenza vaccine. TCRdb ran MiXCR on the RT-PCR reads and lists one entry per CDR3 protein. Among 430,000 or so distinct CDR3 sequences listed, approximately 9.9% were seen once. The sequencing here drew on PBMCs from blood, taken more than 35 days after vaccination. The source is a man in his forties or fifties who received an inactivated influenza vaccine. Both conserved end residues are part of each CDR3. D genes are given only for firm matches. Clone size is shown for a subset of rows, as once, few, many or a class of expanded clone.

DNA,CDR3,size,D,J,V
TGTGCCAGCAGTTTTCCCCGGACTAGCGGAAACACCGGGGAGCTGTTTTTT,CASSFPRTSGNTGELFF,many,TRBD2,TRBJ2-2,TRBV12-3/TRBV12-4
TGTGCCAGCAGCCAAGTAGGACAGGATAATTCACCCCTCCACTTT,CASSQVGQDNSPLHF,-,TRBD1,TRBJ1-6,TRBV4-2
TGCAGTGCTAGAGTGGGACTAGCGGGTAATGAGCAGTTCTTC,CSARVGLAGNEQFF,-,TRBD2,TRBJ2-1,TRBV20-1
TGTGCCAGCAGCCCCTATATAGACAGAGATACGCAGTATTTT,CASSPYIDRDTQYF,-,-,TRBJ2-3,TRBV6-2/TRBV6-3
TGTGCCAGCAGTCTTACCTCACAAGGGATTTCTCGTGATACGCAGTATTTT,CASSLTSQGISRDTQYF,few,-,TRBJ2-3,TRBV28
TGCGCCAGCAGCCAACTCTCAGGGGGCAGGACTGAAGCTTTCTTT,CASSQLSGGRTEAFF,-,TRBD1,TRBJ1-1,TRBV4-3
TGTGCCAGCAGCCGACGGGACAGGGCGTTAGCGGGCACAGATACGCAGTATTTT,CASSRRDRALAGTDTQYF,few,TRBD1,TRBJ2-3,TRBV6-1
TGTGCCAGCAGCTCAGGTACCGGGACAGTCTACGAGCAGTACTTC,CASSSGTGTVYEQYF,few,TRBD1,TRBJ2-7,TRBV7-9
TGTGCCAGCAGCACGCAAGCCGGCTACGAGCAGTACTTC,CASSTQAGYEQYF,many,-,TRBJ2-7,TRBV6-1
TGTGCCAGCAGCTTTTTTCGGGATCGAGGGATGCAGACCCAGTACTTC,CASSFFRDRGMQTQYF,-,-,TRBJ2-5,TRBV7-9
TGCAGTGCTAGAGATCCGGGACACCATTATAACTATGGCTACACCTTC,CSARDPGHHYNYGYTF,many,-,TRBJ1-2,TRBV20-1
TGTGCCAGCAGCTTACCGGGCCCGAACACTGAAGCTTTCTTT,CASSLPGPNTEAFF,-,-,TRBJ1-1,TRBV7-9
TGTGCCAGCACCATGGACATTGCCTACAATGAGCAGTTCTTC,CASTMDIAYNEQFF,-,-,TRBJ2-1,TRBV7-9
TGTGCCAGCAGCGTGAACAGGGGGCGGGAGACCCAGTACTTC,CASSVNRGRETQYF,many,TRBD1,TRBJ2-5,TRBV11-2
TGCAGTGCTAGGTCGAGTACCGGGACGACAAACTATGGCTACACCTTC,CSARSSTGTTNYGYTF,many,-,TRBJ1-2,TRBV20-1
TGTGCCAGCAGCTTAGATGCAGGATACTCCTACGAGCAGTACTTC,CASSLDAGYSYEQYF,few,-,TRBJ2-7,TRBV7-9
TGTGCCAGCAGTTTGGTGAATAGTAATGAAAAACTGTTTTTT,CASSLVNSNEKLFF,-,-,TRBJ1-4,TRBV28
TGTGCCAGCAGCTCAATGGCGGTAGGGCCCTACGAGCAGTACTTC,CASSSMAVGPYEQYF,many,-,TRBJ2-7,TRBV7-9
TGTGCCAGCAGTTCACGGGAGGACCCCTACAATGAGCAGTTCTTC,CASSSREDPYNEQFF,many,TRBD2,TRBJ2-1,TRBV6-5
TGTGCCAGCAGCTTAGAGGGGGGATTGAGCTCCTACGAGCAGTACTTC,CASSLEGGLSSYEQYF,many,-,TRBJ2-7,TRBV7-6
TGTGCCAGCAGGCGTACGGCCAACAATGAGCAGTTCTTC,CASRRTANNEQFF,-,-,TRBJ2-1,TRBV12-3/TRBV12-4
TGTGCCAGCAGTTTAGTCCGGTGGAATCGCTATGGCTACACCTTC,CASSLVRWNRYGYTF,-,-,TRBJ1-2,TRBV12-3/TRBV12-4
TGTGCCAGTTCACGAACCGGGACAGGGAAAGTGTATGAAAAACTGTTTTTT,CASSRTGTGKVYEKLFF,many,TRBD1,TRBJ1-4,TRBV7-9
TGTGCCAGCAGTGATAGGGCCCACATCACGGATACGCAGTATTTT,CASSDRAHITDTQYF,-,-,TRBJ2-3,TRBV25-1
TGTGCCAGCAGCCGCCGGGACAGGGGAGATTCACCCCTCCACTTT,CASSRRDRGDSPLHF,-,TRBD1,TRBJ1-6,TRBV5-6
TGTGCCAGCAGACCCGGGACAGGGGGGGGAGCTGCCTTC,CASRPGTGGGAAF,-,TRBD1,TRBJ2-7,TRBV28
TGCGCCAGCAGCCAAGATGGGTCGGGGGGGCCTGAAGAGACCCAGTACTTC,CASSQDGSGGPEETQYF,few,TRBD2,TRBJ2-5,TRBV4-3
TGTGCCAGCAGTCATCTAGACGAGCAGTACTTC,CASSHLDEQYF,-,-,TRBJ2-7,TRBV6-2/TRBV6-3
TGCAGTGCTAGAGATAGGAATAGCGGGACCACACTGACATGGGAGACCCAGTACTTC,CSARDRNSGTTLTWETQYF,many,TRBD2,TRBJ2-5,TRBV20-1
TGCAGTGCTGAATCTGTCAGGGGGCCTTCCAGCTCTGGAAACACCATATATTTT,CSAESVRGPSSSGNTIYF,few,TRBD1,TRBJ1-3,TRBV20-1
TGTGCCAGCACGGGGGGACTAGCAGCATACAATGAGCAGTTCTTC,CASTGGLAAYNEQFF,many,TRBD2,TRBJ2-1,TRBV3-1
TGTGCCAGCACCGGACAGTCCTACGAGCAGTACTTC,CASTGQSYEQYF,few,-,TRBJ2-7,TRBV2
TGTGCCAGCAGTTTAGCGCCGGGACAGGGCCTTAGCTCCTACGAGCAGTACTTC,CASSLAPGQGLSSYEQYF,many,TRBD1,TRBJ2-7,TRBV12-3/TRBV12-4
TGTGCCAGCGGACTGGCGTACAATGAGCAGTTCTTC,CASGLAYNEQFF,many,-,TRBJ2-1,TRBV12-3/TRBV12-4
TGCGCCAGCAGCCAGGAGTGGAGCGAGACCCAGTACTTC,CASSQEWSETQYF,many,-,TRBJ2-5,TRBV4-3
TGTGCCAGCAGTTTAAATACAGGGAAAACTGAAGCTTTCTTT,CASSLNTGKTEAFF,-,-,TRBJ1-1,TRBV12-3/TRBV12-4
TGCGCCAGCAGCCTAGCTAGCGGGGGGCAGTTCTTC,CASSLASGGQFF,-,TRBD2,TRBJ2-1,TRBV5-1
TGTGCCAGCAGCCTTCACCTCGATACGCAGTATTTT,CASSLHLDTQYF,few,-,TRBJ2-3,TRBV3-1
TGTGCCAGCAGTGTAAGCCGGGACATCGGAGCTTTCTTT,CASSVSRDIGAFF,many,-,TRBJ1-1,TRBV12-3/TRBV12-4
TGCAGTGCCCCACTTGAGGGGTCCTATAGCAATCAGCCCCAGCATTTT,CSAPLEGSYSNQPQHF,few,-,TRBJ1-5,TRBV20-1
TGTGCCAGCAGCTCAGGGTCAGCTAGAGAAAAACTGTTTTTT,CASSSGSAREKLFF,-,-,TRBJ1-4,TRBV5-5
TGTGCCAGCAGCTTGTGGGGACTAGCCCCCTACGAGCAGTACTTC,CASSLWGLAPYEQYF,-,TRBD2,TRBJ2-7,TRBV5-6
TGCGCCAGCAGCTTGCCTCTGTCGGGGGGAGGAAGGAATGAGCAGTTCTTC,CASSLPLSGGGRNEQFF,few,TRBD2,TRBJ2-1,TRBV5-1